This is a list of T cell receptor beta chains from one sample in a study of T cell responses to AZD1222 COVID-19 vaccine. Profiled with immunoSEQ multiplex PCR; TCRdb holds only in-frame clones, not every one. The repertoire has some 150,000 clones, approximately 87% of them found once; the top ten carry about 8.9%. The sequences come from peripheral blood, collected 28 days after the second AZD1222 dose. These receptors came from an adult who received the AZD1222 COVID-19 vaccine. The CDR3 runs from the conserved cysteine through the conserved F or W. Clone size appears in some rows only: once, few, many, or a class for an expanded clone.

.,TRBJ2-5,TRBV5-7,CASSLVDRGEETQYF
many,TRBJ2-7,TRBV5-4,CASSLLNREEYF
.,TRBJ2-7,TRBV7-3,CASSSLAGVGEQYF
.,TRBJ2-1,TRBV9,CASSVTGGSSAEQFF
few,TRBJ1-1,TRBV20-1,CSASRGVGTEAFF
.,TRBJ1-5,TRBV5-6,CASSLGQQAQHF
once,TRBJ2-7,TRBV6-2/TRBV6-3,CASSSMIRQGSYEQYF
.,TRBJ1-2,TRBV3-1/TRBV3-2,CASSQSDYLGGYTF
.,TRBJ1-6,TRBV7-9,CASSLVAGVGSPLHF
.,TRBJ2-3,TRBV4-3,CASSQDTGYTQYF